A single sample is the source of the 24 T cell receptor delta chains below, sequenced in a study of gamma-delta chains in newborns, infants, children. With CATT, TCRdb re-called clones from the reads. This table holds 1,500 to 2,000 delta-chain clones, 7.6% found once. Sequencing used blood. The origin of the receptors is a child who was a newborn, infant or young child, either healthy, febrile or measles-vaccinated (not recorded which).

Concerning this clone itself: One end of the junction varies from germline; a read error may be responsible. The rearrangement uses TRDV2 and TRDJ3; 9 bases are a match to TRDD3. CDR1 and CDR2 from the germline V gene are GEAIGNYY and EKD. CDR3 length equals 17 residues. This chain's CDR3 is CASGDTYTSWATRQMFF. The DNA for the CDR3 is TGTGCCTCCGGGGATACGTATACCTCCTGGGCCACCCGACAGATGTTTTTC.

Comment on this clone: A much larger clonotype is one base distant, so this may be a read error. The sample contains more than one DNA sequence encoding this CDR3. This sequence joins TRDV1 and TRDJ1, with a possible D match to TRDD3 (5 bases). Germline V gene sequence: CDR1 TSWWSYY, CDR2 QGS. This CDR3 has 23 amino acids. V was trimmed by 5 bases and J by 1 base, leaving 38 bases between them. CDR3 residues: CALGKAPVYAGGLSQSATDKLIF. As DNA, the CDR3 is TGTGCTCTTGGGAAGGCTCCTGTTTACGCGGGGGGCCTCTCCCAGTCCGCCACCGATAAACTCATCTTT.

Comments on this clone: One base away lies a much larger clone, so this may be a sequencing read error. Other nucleotide sequences in the sample specify the same CDR3. The chain links TRDV1 to TRDJ1; maybe TRDD3 (6 bases). The CDR3 contains 15 residues. The V and J ends lost 1 base and 8 bases respectively, with 17 bases between them. Germline-derived CDR1 and CDR2 are TSWWSYY and QGS. The CDR3, as DNA: TGTGCTCTTGGGGAACGGAAGGATACCTGCGACAAACTCATCTTT. It is translated as CALGERKDTCDKLIF.

This clone was seen more than once but under ten times. This is likely an artifact of a read error, given a far larger clone one base away. This chain uses TRDV1 with TRDJ1, with a weak D call TRDD3 (5 bases). Trimming left V 2 bases short and J 5 bases short, with 24 bases between. CDR3 size: 18 residues. Germline CDR1 is TSWWSYY and CDR2 is QGS. The CDR3 DNA is TGTGCTCTTGGGGAAGTAAGCCGGCCGAGGTGTTGGGATGATAAACTCATCTTT. Amino acid sequence: CALGEVSRPRCWDDKLIF.

On this clone itself: A far larger clone is one nucleotide away, so this likely arose from a read error. The rearrangement links TRAV29/DV5 to TRDJ1; TRDD3 agrees at 7 bases. Germline lookup yields CDR1 NSMFDY and CDR2 ISSIKDK. This CDR3 region has 21 residues. In DNA form, the CDR3 reads TGTGCAGCGGCCAACTTCGGGCTGGGGATAGAGCCCAGACCTCCTTTCGATAACCTCATCTTT. Amino acid sequence: CAAANFGLGIEPRPPFDNLIF.

Comments on this clone: It is likely a read error: a sequence one base away is far more abundant. The sample contains more than one DNA sequence encoding this CDR3. The chain joins TRAV29/DV5 to TRDJ1; 12 bases are shared with TRDD3. CDR1 is NSMFDY, CDR2 ISSIKDK, per germline. There are 16 residues in the CDR3. CDR3 sequence: CAASAGGYAYTDKLIF. The CDR3 DNA follows: TGTGCAGCGAGCGCTGGGGGATACGCATACACCGATAAACTCATCTTT.

A few counts support this clone. A far larger clone is only one base removed, so a read error is likely. The V and J genes are TRDV2 and TRDJ1; TRDD3 aligns across 8 bases. This CDR3 is built from 14 residues. Losses at the gene ends were 5 bases for V and 3 bases for J; bases not matched to a gene: 7. In germline, CDR1 is GEAIGNYY, CDR2 EKD. CDR3 nucleotide sequence: TGTGCCTGTGGCAAGGGATACGGGGCCGATAAACTCATCTTT. It is translated as CACGKGYGADKLIF.

Points on this clone: The TCRdb record carries a much larger clone's protein, which differs from this DNA's translation at residue 13; a read error is the likely cause, and the protein listed here is the DNA translation. The chain is built from TRDV2 and TRDJ1; TRDD3 agrees at 13 bases. Looked up from germline, CDR1 is GEAIGNYY and CDR2 is EKD. The CDR3 contains 16 residues. CDR3 coding DNA: TGTGCCTGTGACATACTGGGGGATACGTACACCGATAACCTCATCTTT. It translates to CACDILGDTYTDNLIF.

A remark on this clone: With a much larger clone just one base away, this may be a read error. Additional DNA sequences in this sample encode the identical CDR3. The gene calls are TRDV2 and TRDJ2; TRDD3 aligns across 11 bases. The CDR3 length is 21 residues. Germline V gene data show CDR1 as GEAIGNYY and CDR2 as EKD. In nucleotides, the CDR3 is TGTGCCTGTGACACCGGTCGACTGGGGGATAGAAAGGGGAATCTGACAGCACAGCTCTTCTTT. Its protein is CACDTGRLGDRKGNLTAQLFF.

This clone was seen a few times. A far more abundant clone sits one base away, making this likely a read error. The rearrangement joins TRDV1 to TRDJ1; tentatively, D is TRDD3 (5 bases). The V and J ends lost 0 bases and 4 bases respectively, with 18 bases between them. CDR3 length: 17 amino acids. CDR1 is TSWWSYY, CDR2 QGS, per germline. The CDR3 spells CALGELWDLGYNDKLIF. The CDR3 nucleotides are TGTGCTCTTGGGGAACTATGGGATCTGGGTTACAACGATAAACTCATCTTT.

For this clone: This sequence is one base from a far larger clone and is likely a read error. Additional DNA sequences in this sample encode the identical CDR3. This sequence joins TRDV2 and TRDJ1; 7 nucleotides align to TRDD3. CDR1 GEAIGNYY and CDR2 EKD come from the germline V gene. The V and J ends lost 0 bases and 0 bases, in that order; junction bases with no gene match: 0. CDR3 size: 14 residues. CDR3 coding DNA: TGTGCCTGTGACACCGGGGGATACACCGATAAACTCATCTTT. This codes for CACDTGGYTDKLIF.

This clone was found a few times. This chain links TRDV1 with TRDJ3, with 9 bases matching TRDD3. Germline CDR1 TSWWSYY, CDR2 QGS. The J segment lost 0 bases and the V segment lost 0 bases, leaving 6 bases of the junction unmatched. CDR3 length: 20 amino acids. The CDR3 nucleotides are TGTGCTCTTGGGGAACTGACTGGGGGACCCAGCTCCTGGGACACCCGACAGATGTTTTTC. Its protein is CALGELTGGPSSWDTRQMFF.

Worth noting for this clone: A far more abundant clone sits one base away, making this likely a read error. This specimen includes other DNA sequences encoding the same CDR3. The chain carries TRDV2 and TRDJ3; TRDD3 aligns across 9 bases. Germline loops: CDR1 GEAIGNYY, CDR2 EKD. CDR3 size: 18 residues. The CDR3 DNA sequence: TGTGCCTGTGACACCGTACTGGGGGACGCCTGGGACACCAGACAGATGTTTTTC. Residues: CACDTVLGDAWDTRQMFF.

As concerns this clone: TCRdb shows a much larger clone's protein in place of this DNA's translation, and the two differ at residue 8, likely through a read error; the protein shown is translated from the DNA. V and J are TRDV2 and TRDJ3; 7 bases match TRDD3. The CDR3 sequence is 20 residues long. CDR1 is GEAIGNYY and CDR2 is EKD in the germline V gene. The V gene end was trimmed by 5 bases and the J gene end by 3 bases; junction bases not matched to a gene: 18. The CDR3 protein is CACVVLGTERRDWDTRQMFF. The CDR3 DNA sequence: TGTGCCTGTGTCGTACTGGGGACTGAACGCCGTGACTGGGACACCCGACAGATGTTTTTC.

This clone showed up just a few times. The TCRdb record carries a much larger clone's protein, which differs from this DNA's translation at residue 4; a read error is the likely cause, and the protein listed here is the DNA translation. This chain connects TRDV2 to TRDJ3; D not resolved. There are 16 residues in the CDR3. In germline, CDR1 is GEAIGNYY, CDR2 EKD. The CDR3 loop is CACATVLSWDTRQMFF. Here the CDR3 DNA reads TGTGCCTGTGCCACCGTATTATCCTGGGACACCCGACAGATGTTTTTC.

This clone came up a few times. This DNA's translation differs at residue 17 from TCRdb's protein, which comes from a much larger clone; a read error is likely, and the protein shown is translated from the DNA. The J gene is TRDJ3, the V gene TRDV2; TRDD3 is a possible D gene (5 bases). Germline V gives CDR1 GEAIGNYY, CDR2 EKD. The CDR3 runs to 19 residues. The CDR3: CACDTYDGHSSWDTRQIFF. The CDR3 bases are TGTGCCTGTGACACCTACGATGGGCATAGCTCCTGGGACACCCGACAGATATTTTTC.

A remark on this clone: This DNA translates differently at residue 17 from the TCRdb protein, which is that of a much larger clone; a read error is likely, and the protein shown is the DNA's own translation. The gene calls are TRDV1 and TRDJ1, with 12 bases fitting TRDD3. Germline loops: CDR1 TSWWSYY, CDR2 QGS. CDR3 length: 20 residues. This CDR3 is CALGEEGTGGYPVYTDRLIF. The CDR3 DNA sequence: TGTGCTCTTGGGGAAGAGGGTACTGGGGGATACCCTGTGTACACCGATAGACTCATCTTT.

As for this clone: One end of the junction is discordant with germline, which a read error may explain. V is TRDV2 and J is TRDJ3; 13 bases align to TRDD3. The CDR3 has 17 residues. CDR1 is GEAIGNYY and CDR2 is EKD in the germline V gene. CDR3 loop: CATVLGDTYLATRQLFF. The CDR3 bases are TGTGCCACCGTACTGGGGGATACGTACTTGGCCACCCGACAGCTGTTTTTC.

This clone ranks as medium-sized. Just one base apart from a much larger clone, this may be a read error. This chain joins TRAV29/DV5 and TRDJ1; 7 positions agree with TRDD3. The CDR3 sequence is 17 residues long. Looked up from germline, CDR1 is NSMFDY and CDR2 is ISSIKDK. The CDR3 here is CAASALGRTGATDRLIF. The CDR3 nucleotides are TGTGCAGCAAGCGCGCTCGGGCGTACTGGGGCAACGGATAGACTCATCTTT.

Comment on this clone: Given a far larger clone just one base away, this is likely a sequencing read error. V gene TRAV29/DV5 combines with J gene TRDJ1; 7 positions agree with TRDD3. Germline V lookup: CDR1 NSMFDY, CDR2 ISSIKDK. This CDR3 has 21 amino acids. As DNA, the CDR3 is TGTGCAGCGGCCAACTTCGGGCTGGGGATAGAGCCCAGACCTCCTTTCGATGAACTCATCTTT. Encoded protein: CAAANFGLGIEPRPPFDELIF.

In this sample, this clone is hyperexpanded. Other DNA sequences in this sample translate to the same CDR3. The V gene is TRDV2, the J gene TRDJ3; 7 bases map to TRDD3. In germline, CDR1 is GEAIGNYY, CDR2 EKD. The junction had 1 base not matched to a gene; V was cut back by 3 bases and J by 0 bases. CDR3 length: 16 residues. This CDR3 reads CACDWGSSWDTRQMFF. DNA of the CDR3: TGTGCCTGTGACTGGGGGAGCTCCTGGGACACCCGACAGATGTTTTTC.

With regard to this clone: Given a far larger clone just one base away, this is likely a sequencing read error. The V and J genes are TRAV29/DV5 and TRDJ1; TRDD3 matches at 7 bases. The CDR3 contains 21 residues. V lost 5 bases and J lost 4; bases outside the gene matches: 32. Germline assignment: CDR1 NSMFDY and CDR2 ISSIKDK. DNA for the CDR3: TGTGCAGCGGCCAACCTCGGGCTGGGGATAGAGCCCAGACCTCCTTTCGATAAACTCATCTTT. Residues: CAAANLGLGIEPRPPFDKLIF.

Of note for this clone: With only one base between it and a far larger clone, this is likely a read error. The same CDR3 can be traced to other DNA sequences in this sample. The chain is built from TRDV2 and TRDJ1, with D unclear. The germline gives CDR1 GEAIGNYY, CDR2 EKD. This CDR3 is built from 14 residues. Between the trimmed V and J ends, which lost 0 bases and 0 bases, there was a span of 7 bases. The CDR3 DNA reads TGTGCCTGTGACACCCCCCTCAACACCGATAAACTCATCTTT. It encodes CACDTPLNTDKLIF.

By proportion, this clone is large (0.1 to 1%). The chain is built from TRDV2 and TRDJ3, with TRDD3 matching over 9 bases. V lost 1 base and J lost 2; bases outside the gene matches: 5. This CDR3 is built from 18 residues. CDR1 and CDR2 from the germline V gene are GEAIGNYY and EKD. This CDR3 is CACDTVGDNPWDTRQMFF. CDR3 in DNA: TGTGCCTGTGACACGGTGGGGGATAACCCCTGGGACACCCGACAGATGTTTTTC.